This TCR beta chain was recorded in a study of lymphopenia after photon versus proton radiotherapy. This CDR3 region has 11 residues. Germline V gene sequence: CDR1 MDHEN, CDR2 SYDVKM. The germline V and J ends were trimmed by 3 bases and 4 bases, with 3 bases remaining between them. The repertoire was sequenced with immunoSEQ multiplex PCR; TCRdb's copy has only in-frame clones and lacks some. The profile covers approximately 31,000 clones, with roughly 84% appearing a single time and about 14% taken by the ten largest. This sample comprised peripheral blood, obtained from a patient treated with proton-based radiotherapy. The rearrangement uses TRBV28 and TRBJ1-1; D is ambiguous. The receptor was derived from a woman aged 70-85 years with pancreatic cancer. The chain's CDR3 is CASSFSTEAFF. CDR3 in DNA: TGTGCCAGCAGTTTTAGCACTGAAGCTTTCTTT.